The clone carrying this T cell receptor (beta chain) was detected only a few times. The antigen remains undetermined. In TCRdb, the reads were re-called with MiXCR into one record per CDR3 protein. The sample includes around 200,000 distinct CDR3 sequences, around 40% seen only once; the top ten take approximately 60%. This sample is part of a study of T cell repertoires in cytomegalovirus infection. The CDR3 totals 14 residues. Germline lookup yields CDR1 SGHTA and CDR2 FQGTGA. Trimming at V came to 2 bases and at J to 8 bases, leaving 5 bases not matched to a gene. The receptor was derived from a human donor in good health (CMV status not recorded). Some clones in this sample may be carry-over from other donors' samples. This chain uses TRBV7-3 with TRBJ2-1, with TRBD2 matching over 8 bases. The sample in question was CD8+ T cells from cultured PBMCs, obtained from culture after CMV antigen stimulation. Written as DNA, the CDR3 is TGTGCCAGCAGCTTAGCGGGAGGAACAGATGAGCAGTTCTTC. It encodes CASSLAGGTDEQFF.